Below are 5 T cell receptor beta chains sequenced from a single sample in a study of technical replicates of blood from four donors. Some clones are missing from TCRdb's copy, which holds only in-frame ones; the method was immunoSEQ multiplex PCR. There are around 67,000 clones in the sample; 95% to 96% occur only once, and 0.2% to 0.25% lies in the top ten. The sample was T cells isolated from PBMCs. All receptors come from a human donor in good health.

The V and J genes are TRBV10-3 and TRBJ2-1; 12 nucleotides agree with TRBD2. Trimming removed 6 bases from V and 6 bases from J; junction bases left unmatched: 9. Germline V gives CDR1 ENHRY, CDR2 SYGVKD. The CDR3 covers 16 residues. This CDR3 reads CAISPLTSGRLNEQFF. The CDR3 nucleotides read TGTGCCATCAGCCCCCTGACTAGCGGGAGACTCAATGAGCAGTTCTTC.

This clone was detected once. The chain joins TRBV15 to TRBJ1-1; D is unresolved. Germline V gene sequence: CDR1 LNHNV, CDR2 YYDKDF (reference sequence). V shed 5 bases and J shed 2 bases, with 21 bases lying between them. The CDR3 sequence is 17 residues long. In DNA form, the CDR3 reads TGTGCCACCAGCGGAAAGGATTGGTATAGCAGAAACACTGAAGCTTTCTTT. Its protein is CATSGKDWYSRNTEAFF.

The chain joins TRBV10-3 to TRBJ1-2; weak D call: TRBD1 (6 bases). Germline V gives CDR1 ENHRY, CDR2 SYGVKD. V gave up 0 bases and J gave up 8 bases, with 10 bases separating them. This CDR3 comprises 13 residues. CDR3 amino acids: CAISESGAPGYTF. In DNA form, the CDR3 reads TGTGCCATCAGTGAGTCGGGGGCACCGGGCTACACCTTC.

V is TRBV25-1 and J is TRBJ2-2; D call uncertain. CDR1 MGHDK and CDR2 SYGVNS come from the germline V gene. This CDR3 contains 15 residues. The V gene lost 2 bases and the J gene lost 4 bases, with 11 bases spanning the gap. CDR3 coding DNA: TGTGCCAGCAGTGAACACCAGAAAATCACCGGGGAGCTGTTTTTT. Translation gives CASSEHQKITGELFF.

In this sample, this clone turned up once. The chain uses TRBV5-1 and TRBJ2-1; unclear D gene. V lost 5 bases and J lost 7, with 13 bases in between. The CDR3 runs to 13 residues. Germline CDR1 and CDR2: SGHRS and YFSETQ. The CDR3: CASSLSSRNEQFF. In nucleotides, the CDR3 is TGCGCCAGCAGTCTAAGTAGTAGAAATGAGCAGTTCTTC.